A single sample gave rise to the 27 T cell receptor beta chains below, sequenced in a study of blood T cell repertoires in COVID-19. Sequenced by immunoSEQ multiplex PCR; TCRdb stores in-frame clones only, minus some. The table includes 300,000 to 450,000 clones, more than 75% detected once. The sequenced sample was PBMCs or T cells enriched from blood (not recorded which). Receptors originate from a woman aged 25 to 45 who had recovered from COVID-19.

This clone occurred a few times. The genes are TRBV28 and TRBJ2-1, with 7 nucleotides matching TRBD1. V trimming: 5 bases; J trimming: 4 bases; junction bases outside the gene matches: 5. The CDR3 is 14 amino acids. The germline V gene encodes CDR1 MDHEN and CDR2 SYDVKM. Here the CDR3 reads CASSLQGIYNEQFF. As DNA, the CDR3 is TGTGCCAGCAGTCTACAGGGGATATACAATGAGCAGTTCTTC.

The V and J genes are TRBV19 and TRBJ1-4; a weak D match, TRBD1 (5 bases). This CDR3 has 14 amino acids. Germline CDR1 is LNHDA and CDR2 is SQIVND (reference sequence). Trimming stripped 3 bases from V and 8 bases from J, with 13 bases between. The CDR3 DNA is TGTGCCAGTAGTATTTCAGGGTGGCGGGAAAAACTGTTTTTT. Amino acids: CASSISGWREKLFF.

A few counts support this clone. The chain is built from TRBV27 and TRBJ1-4; D gene unclear. This CDR3 region has 17 residues. Trimming removed 6 bases at V and 3 bases at J, with 20 bases between. Germline-derived CDR1 and CDR2 are MNHEY and SMNVEV (reference sequence). CDR3 in amino acids: CASSGVGPMGPNEKLFF. The CDR3 coding sequence is TGTGCCAGCAGCGGGGTAGGGCCCATGGGTCCTAATGAAAAACTGTTTTTT.

The gene calls are TRBV3-1 (or the pseudogene TRBV3-2) and TRBJ2-2, with 9 bases aligning to TRBD2. In germline, CDR1 is LGHDT, CDR2 YNNKEL (reference sequence). Trimming at V came to 4 bases and at J to 4 bases, leaving 4 bases not matched to a gene. CDR3 length: 15 amino acids. The CDR3 nucleotides are TGTGCCAGCAGCCTCCTTAGCGGGGGCACCGGGGAGCTGTTTTTT. It yields the protein CASSLLSGGTGELFF.

This chain links TRBV6-5 with TRBJ1-4, with D tentatively TRBD1 (5 bases). Trimming took 6 bases from V and 1 from J, leaving 9 bases between them. Germline-derived CDR1 and CDR2 are MNHEY and SVGAGI. There are 14 residues in the CDR3. The DNA for the CDR3 is TGTGCCAGCAGCCACCAGGGAACTAATGAAAAACTGTTTTTT. This translates into CASSHQGTNEKLFF.

This clone was seen a handful of times. The chain is built from TRBV24-1 and TRBJ2-3; no firm D call. CDR1 is KGHDR and CDR2 is SFDVKD in the germline V gene. The CDR3 consists of 15 residues. V was pared by 4 bases and J by 2 bases, with 12 bases between. The CDR3 loop reads CATSDYGRATDTQYF. CDR3 nucleotides: TGTGCCACCAGTGACTATGGGCGAGCCACAGATACGCAGTATTTT.

V and J are TRBV7-8 and TRBJ1-1, with D possibly being TRBD1 (5 bases). V lost 0 bases to trimming and J lost 4 bases, with 12 bases between them. CDR3 size: 15 residues. The germline gives CDR1 SGHVS, CDR2 FQNEAQ. The CDR3 nucleotides read TGTGCCAGCAGCTTAGCGGGAGGGGACGGCACTGAAGCTTTCTTT. This gives the protein CASSLAGGDGTEAFF.

V usage is TRBV28 and J usage is TRBJ2-3, with 12 nucleotides matching TRBD2. The CDR3 covers 20 residues. V lost 7 bases and J lost 2; bases outside the gene matches: 19. CDR1 MDHEN and CDR2 SYDVKM come from the germline V gene. CDR3 nucleotide sequence: TGTGCCAGCACCCCGCCTGCCGCTAGCGGGGGGGGGACTTTCACAGATACGCAGTATTTT. This codes for CASTPPAASGGGTFTDTQYF.

The chain joins TRBV3-1 (or the pseudogene TRBV3-2) to TRBJ2-7, with 7 bases lining up with TRBD1. The germline CDR1 and CDR2 sequences are LGHDT and YNNKEL (reference sequence). The CDR3 loop spans 15 amino acids. V was pared by 5 bases and J by 3 bases, with 10 bases of the junction left unmatched. CDR3 in amino acids: CASSYRGLPFYEQYF. Written as DNA, the CDR3 is TGTGCCAGCAGCTACAGGGGTCTCCCGTTCTACGAGCAGTACTTC.

The rearrangement joins TRBV5-4 to TRBJ2-7; D is tentatively TRBD1 or TRBD2 (6 bases each). Germline V CDR1 and CDR2: SGHNT, YYREEE (reference sequence). Trimming removed 4 bases from V and 2 bases from J, with 19 bases in between. The CDR3 has 16 residues. CDR3 sequence reads: CASSLGGGGIPYEQYF. The CDR3, as DNA: TGTGCCAGCAGCCTGGGAGGTGGGGGCATCCCCTACGAGCAGTACTTC.

This clone was detected a few times. The rearrangement joins TRBV6-2 or TRBV6-3 to TRBJ1-1; D perhaps matches TRBD1 (5 bases). The CDR3 is 15 residues long. Germline values: CDR1 MNHEY, CDR2 SVGEGT. Trimming left V 2 bases short and J 1 base short, with 11 bases between. The CDR3 is CASSYVVTENTEAFF. The CDR3 nucleotides are TGTGCCAGCAGTTACGTTGTGACAGAGAACACTGAAGCTTTCTTT.

This chain uses TRBV6-2 or TRBV6-3 with TRBJ1-4; 8 positions match TRBD1. The CDR3 runs to 15 residues. The germline CDR1 and CDR2 sequences are MNHEY and SVGEGT. J gave up 8 bases and V 4 bases, and 9 bases lay outside the gene matches. CDR3 bases: TGTGCCAGCAGTTTCCAGAGGACAGGGCAAGAAAAACTGTTTTTT. Encoded protein: CASSFQRTGQEKLFF.

The chain combines TRBV5-6 with TRBJ1-1, with D possibly TRBD1 on 6 matching bases. The V gene lost 1 base and the J gene lost 0 bases, with 16 bases spanning the gap. CDR1 and CDR2 from the germline V gene are SGHDT and YYEEEE. The CDR3 runs to 17 residues. The CDR3 is CASSLLGGDTMNTEAFF. CDR3 bases: TGTGCCAGCAGCTTGTTGGGTGGGGACACCATGAACACTGAAGCTTTCTTT.

The V gene is TRBV29-1, the J gene TRBJ2-3; a weak D match, TRBD1 (6 bases). CDR3 length equals 13 residues. Germline V gene data show CDR1 as SQVTM and CDR2 as ANQGSEA. Trimming took 4 bases from V and 2 from J, leaving 10 bases between them. The CDR3: CSVAGQYTDTQYF. The CDR3 DNA reads TGCAGCGTTGCCGGACAGTACACAGATACGCAGTATTTT.

This clone turned up a few times. This chain links TRBV28 with TRBJ1-2; TRBD1 matches 7 bases. Germline loops: CDR1 MDHEN, CDR2 SYDVKM. The CDR3 is 15 amino acids. V shed 2 bases, J shed 2 bases, and the junction held 5 bases outside the gene matches. CDR3 in DNA: TGTGCCAGCAGTTTAGAACAGGGGCGAAACTATGGCTACACCTTC. It is translated as CASSLEQGRNYGYTF.

The chain couples TRBV19 to TRBJ1-5, with a tentative D call TRBD1 (6 bases). V shed 6 bases and J shed 1 base, with 16 bases lying between them. CDR1 LNHDA and CDR2 SQIVND come from the germline V gene (reference sequence). The CDR3 spans 16 residues. Here the CDR3 reads CASRKNGQQSNQPQHF. CDR3 sequence (DNA): TGTGCCAGTAGAAAGAATGGACAGCAGAGCAATCAGCCCCAGCATTTT.

J is TRBJ2-5 and V is TRBV11-2; D is undetermined. Germline CDR1 reads SGHAT; CDR2 reads FQNNGV. CDR3 length: 13 amino acids. The germline V and J ends were trimmed by 5 bases and 5 bases, with 12 bases remaining between them. CDR3 protein: CASSAAVGETQYF. CDR3 DNA: TGTGCCAGCAGCGCGGCAGTCGGGGAGACCCAGTACTTC. Full variable domain (outside the CDR3, taken from reference TRBV11-2 and TRBJ2-5): EAGVAQSPRYKIIEKRQSVAFWCNPISGHATLYWYQQILGQGPKLLIQFQNNGVVDDSQLPKDRFSAERLKGVDSTLKIQPAKLEDSAVYLCASSAAVGETQYFGPGTRLLVL.

This clone appeared once. This chain links TRBV6-5 with TRBJ1-1; 9 positions match TRBD1. The germline V gene has CDR1 MNHEY and CDR2 SVGAGI. Losses at the gene ends were 6 bases for V and 5 bases for J; bases not matched to a gene: 7. The CDR3 runs to 14 residues. CDR3 DNA sequence: TGTGCCAGCAGAGTACTGGACAGGGGAACTGAAGCTTTCTTT. Translated, it gives CASRVLDRGTEAFF.

The gene calls are TRBV27 and TRBJ1-2; D possibly corresponds to TRBD1 (6 bases). In germline, CDR1 is MNHEY, CDR2 SMNVEV (reference sequence). V lost 6 bases and J lost 2, with 10 bases in between. The CDR3 has 13 amino acids. CDR3 in amino acids: CASRPTGNYGYTF. The CDR3, as DNA: TGTGCCAGCAGGCCAACAGGGAACTATGGCTACACCTTC.

The V gene is TRBV29-1, the J gene TRBJ2-1; no reliable D call. This CDR3 spans 10 amino acids. CDR1 and CDR2 (germline): SQVTM, ANQGSEA. V gave up 7 bases and J gave up 8 bases, with 9 bases separating them. CDR3 sequence reads: CSASVDEQFF. As DNA, the CDR3 is TGCAGCGCCTCGGTCGATGAGCAGTTCTTC.

This clone was detected once. The chain has TRBV19 and TRBJ2-1, with D uncertain. This CDR3 spans 16 amino acids. CDR1 and CDR2 from the germline V gene are LNHDA and SQIVND (reference sequence). Trimming took 5 bases from V and 4 from J, leaving 18 bases between them. This chain's CDR3 is CASSPRLVSPYNEQFF. The CDR3 nucleotides read TGTGCCAGTAGTCCCCGATTGGTCAGTCCATACAATGAGCAGTTCTTC.

In this sample, this clone turned up once. Other DNA sequences within the sample encode an identical CDR3. The chain carries TRBV3-1 (or the pseudogene TRBV3-2) and TRBJ2-7, with D possibly TRBD2 on 5 matching bases. The length of the CDR3 is 14 residues. Germline V lookup: CDR1 LGHDT, CDR2 YNNKEL (reference sequence). V gave up 4 bases and J gave up 3 bases, with 13 bases separating them. The CDR3 is CASSPSGLNYEQYF. In nucleotides, the CDR3 is TGTGCCAGCAGCCCCTCAGGACTGAACTACGAGCAGTACTTC.

This clone was observed a handful of times. The genes are TRBV9 and TRBJ2-1, with 7 bases fitting TRBD1. The CDR3 sequence is 15 residues long. V lost 0 bases to trimming and J lost 0 bases; unmatched junction nucleotides: 0. From germline, CDR1 is SGDLS and CDR2 YYNGEE. The CDR3 loop is CASSVAGGSYNEQFF. The CDR3 DNA reads TGTGCCAGCAGCGTAGCAGGGGGCTCCTACAATGAGCAGTTCTTC.

The count of this clone is one. This sequence joins TRBV13 and TRBJ2-1; TRBD1 matches at 9 bases. The CDR3 totals 15 residues. V dropped 1 base and J dropped 6; count of bases not matched to a gene: 4. CDR1 and CDR2 (germline): PRHDT, FYEKMQ (reference sequence). The CDR3 is CASSLEQGALNEQFF. In nucleotides, the CDR3 is TGTGCCAGCAGCTTAGAACAGGGGGCGCTCAATGAGCAGTTCTTC.

This clone was seen only once. The chain links TRBV5-1 to TRBJ2-1; 9 bases line up with TRBD1. With 3 bases clipped from V and 15 bases from J, the junction kept 13 bases outside the gene matches. The CDR3 has 14 amino acids. CDR1 SGHRS and CDR2 YFSETQ come from the germline V gene. The CDR3 loop reads CASSSSPGTGLGFF. Here the CDR3 DNA reads TGCGCCAGCAGCTCAAGTCCCGGGACAGGGTTGGGGTTCTTC. The variable domain in full, completed from reference TRBV5-1 and TRBJ2-1, reads KAGVTQTPRYLIKTRGQQVTLSCSPISGHRSVSWYQQTPGQGLQFLFEYFSETQRNKGNFPGRFSGRQFSNSRSEMNVSTLELGDSALYLCASSSSPGTGLGFFGPGTRLTVL.

This clone was counted a single time. Here the CDR3 DNA reads TGTGCCAGCAGCCGGTCCACGACCTACGAGCAGTACTTC. Translating gives CASSRSTTYEQYF. The V gene is TRBV5-8, the J gene TRBJ2-7; no definite D call. V lost 4 bases, J lost 2 bases, and 10 bases lay in between. This CDR3 is 13 amino acids long. Germline V gene lookup returns CDR1 SGHTS and CDR2 YDEGEE.

The chain is built from TRBV5-4 and TRBJ2-1, with 9 nucleotides matching TRBD2. The CDR3 loop spans 16 amino acids. In germline, CDR1 is SGHNT, CDR2 YYREEE (reference sequence). The V and J ends lost 0 bases and 7 bases, in that order; junction bases with no gene match: 8. The chain's CDR3 is CASSLGERGAWNEQFF. Here the CDR3 DNA reads TGTGCCAGCAGCTTGGGAGAGCGGGGGGCGTGGAATGAGCAGTTCTTC.